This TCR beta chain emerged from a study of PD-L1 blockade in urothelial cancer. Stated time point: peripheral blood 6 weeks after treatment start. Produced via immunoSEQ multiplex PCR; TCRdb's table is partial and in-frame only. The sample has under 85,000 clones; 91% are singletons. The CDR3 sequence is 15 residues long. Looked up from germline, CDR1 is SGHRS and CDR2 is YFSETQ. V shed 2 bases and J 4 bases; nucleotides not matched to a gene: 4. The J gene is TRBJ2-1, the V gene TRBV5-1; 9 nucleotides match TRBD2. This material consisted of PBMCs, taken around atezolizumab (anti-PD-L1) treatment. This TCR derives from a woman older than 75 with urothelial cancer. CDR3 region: CASSLGAGGYNEQFF. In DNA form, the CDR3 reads TGCGCCAGCAGCTTAGGGGCGGGAGGGTACAATGAGCAGTTCTTC.